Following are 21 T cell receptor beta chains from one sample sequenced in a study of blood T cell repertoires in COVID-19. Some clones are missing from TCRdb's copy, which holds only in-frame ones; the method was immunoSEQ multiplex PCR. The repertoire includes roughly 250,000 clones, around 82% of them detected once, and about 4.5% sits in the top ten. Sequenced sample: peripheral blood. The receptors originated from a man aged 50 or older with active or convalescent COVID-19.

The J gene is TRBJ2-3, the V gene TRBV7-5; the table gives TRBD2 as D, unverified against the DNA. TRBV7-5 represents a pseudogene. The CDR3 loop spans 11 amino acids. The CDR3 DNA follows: TGTGTCAGAAGCTCGCCGGTTGCGCAGTATTTT. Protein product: CVRSSPVAQYF.

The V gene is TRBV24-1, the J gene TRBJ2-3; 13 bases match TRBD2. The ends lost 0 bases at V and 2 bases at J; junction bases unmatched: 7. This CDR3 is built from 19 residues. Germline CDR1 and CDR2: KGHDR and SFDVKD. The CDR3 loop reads CATSDLRAGLAGNTDTQYF. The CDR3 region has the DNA TGTGCCACCAGTGATTTGAGGGCGGGACTAGCGGGGAACACAGATACGCAGTATTTT.

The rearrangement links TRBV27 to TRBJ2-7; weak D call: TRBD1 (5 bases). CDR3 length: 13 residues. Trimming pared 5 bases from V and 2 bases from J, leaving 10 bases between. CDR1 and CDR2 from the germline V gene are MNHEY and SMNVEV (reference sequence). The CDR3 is CASSPTVPYEQYF. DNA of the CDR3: TGTGCCAGCAGTCCGACAGTCCCCTACGAGCAGTACTTC.

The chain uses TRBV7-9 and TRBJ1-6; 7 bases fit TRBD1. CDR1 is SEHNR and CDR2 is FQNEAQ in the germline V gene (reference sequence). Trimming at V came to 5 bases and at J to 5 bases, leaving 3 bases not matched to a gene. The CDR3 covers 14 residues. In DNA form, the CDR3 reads TGTGCCAGCAGCCGTACAGGGGATAATTCACCCCTCCACTTT. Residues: CASSRTGDNSPLHF.

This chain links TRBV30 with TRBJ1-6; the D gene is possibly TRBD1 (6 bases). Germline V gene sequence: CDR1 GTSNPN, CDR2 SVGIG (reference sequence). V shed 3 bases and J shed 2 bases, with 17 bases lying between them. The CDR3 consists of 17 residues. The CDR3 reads CAWRNRGGRTYNSPLHF. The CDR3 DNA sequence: TGTGCCTGGAGGAATCGAGGGGGTCGCACCTATAATTCACCCCTCCACTTT.

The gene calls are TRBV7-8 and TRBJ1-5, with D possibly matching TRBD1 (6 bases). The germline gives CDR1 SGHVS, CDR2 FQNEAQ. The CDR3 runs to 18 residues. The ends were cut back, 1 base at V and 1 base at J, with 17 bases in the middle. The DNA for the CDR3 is TGTGCCAGCAGCTTAGTTGGCAGGGGAGTCTCCAGCAATCAGCCCCAGCATTTT. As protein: CASSLVGRGVSSNQPQHF.

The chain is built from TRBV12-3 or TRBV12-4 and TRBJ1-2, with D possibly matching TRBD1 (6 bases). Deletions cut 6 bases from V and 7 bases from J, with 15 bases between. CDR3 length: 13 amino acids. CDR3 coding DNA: TGTGCCAGCAGGCCGGGGGGCTTTCTTGGCTACACCTTC. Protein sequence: CASRPGGFLGYTF.

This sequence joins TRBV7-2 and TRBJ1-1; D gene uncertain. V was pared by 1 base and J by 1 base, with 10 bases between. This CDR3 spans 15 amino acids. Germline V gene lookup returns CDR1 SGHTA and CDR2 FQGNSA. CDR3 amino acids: CASSLDPLRNTEAFF. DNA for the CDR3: TGTGCCAGCAGCTTAGATCCGCTCAGGAACACTGAAGCTTTCTTT.

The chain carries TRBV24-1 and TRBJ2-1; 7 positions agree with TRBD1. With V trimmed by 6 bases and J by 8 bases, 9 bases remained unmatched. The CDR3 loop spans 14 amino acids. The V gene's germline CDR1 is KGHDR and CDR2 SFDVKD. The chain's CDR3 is CATSSTGATYEQFF. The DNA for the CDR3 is TGTGCCACCAGTTCCACAGGGGCCACGTATGAGCAGTTCTTC.

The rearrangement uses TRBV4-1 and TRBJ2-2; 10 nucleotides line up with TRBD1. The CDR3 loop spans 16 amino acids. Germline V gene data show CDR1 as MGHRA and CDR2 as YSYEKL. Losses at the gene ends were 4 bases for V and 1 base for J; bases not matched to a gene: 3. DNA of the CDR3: TGCGCCAGCAGCCTCGGACAGGGGGGGAACACCGGGGAGCTGTTTTTT. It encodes CASSLGQGGNTGELFF.

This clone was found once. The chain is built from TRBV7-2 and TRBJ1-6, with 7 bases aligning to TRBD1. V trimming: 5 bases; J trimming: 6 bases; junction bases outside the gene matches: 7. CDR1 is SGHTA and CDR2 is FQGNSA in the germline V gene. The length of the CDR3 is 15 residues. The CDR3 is CASSETGKVNSPLHF. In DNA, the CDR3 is TGTGCCAGCAGCGAGACAGGGAAGGTTAATTCACCCCTCCACTTT. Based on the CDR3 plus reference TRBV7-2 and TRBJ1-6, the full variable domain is GAGVSQSPSNKVTEKGKDVELRCDPISGHTALYWYRQSLGQGLEFLIYFQGNSAPDKSGLPSDRFSAERTGGSVSTLTIQRTQQEDSAVYLCASSETGKVNSPLHFGNGTRLTVT.

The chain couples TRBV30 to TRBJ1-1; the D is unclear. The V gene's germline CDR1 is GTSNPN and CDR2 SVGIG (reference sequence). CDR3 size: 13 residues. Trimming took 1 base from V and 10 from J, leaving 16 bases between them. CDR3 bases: TGTGCCTGGAGTGATTGGGGAGTATCGGGAGCTTTCTTT. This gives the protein CAWSDWGVSGAFF. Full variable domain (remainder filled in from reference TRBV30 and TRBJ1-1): SQTIHQWPATLVQPVGSPLSLECTVEGTSNPNLYWYRQAAGRGLQLLFYSVGIGQISSEVPQNLSASRPQDRQFILSSKKLLLSDSGFYLCAWSDWGVSGAFFGQGTRLTVV.

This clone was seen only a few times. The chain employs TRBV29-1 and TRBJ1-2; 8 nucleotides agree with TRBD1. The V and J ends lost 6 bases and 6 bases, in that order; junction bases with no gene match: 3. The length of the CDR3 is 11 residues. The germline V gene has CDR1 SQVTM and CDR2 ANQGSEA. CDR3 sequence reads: CSVTGENGYTF. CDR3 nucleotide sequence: TGCAGCGTGACAGGGGAGAATGGCTACACCTTC.

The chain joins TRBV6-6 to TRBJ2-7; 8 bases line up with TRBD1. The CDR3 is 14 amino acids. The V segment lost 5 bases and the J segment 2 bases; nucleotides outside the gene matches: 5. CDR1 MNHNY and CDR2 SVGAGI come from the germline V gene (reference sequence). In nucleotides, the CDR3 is TGTGCCAGCAGTATTGGGACAGGAACCTACGAGCAGTACTTC. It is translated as CASSIGTGTYEQYF.

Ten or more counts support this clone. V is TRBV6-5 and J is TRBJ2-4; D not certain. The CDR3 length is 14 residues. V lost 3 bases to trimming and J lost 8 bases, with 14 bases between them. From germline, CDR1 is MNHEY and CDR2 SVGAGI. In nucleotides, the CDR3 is TGTGCCAGCAGTTATAATACTCCTCCCCACATTCAGTACTTC. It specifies CASSYNTPPHIQYF.

The CDR3 DNA follows: TGTGCCAGCCAGGGGGGCCGTACTGAAGCTTTCTTT. Its translation is CASQGGRTEAFF. The V gene is TRBV27, the J gene TRBJ1-1; 7 nucleotides agree with TRBD1. V was clipped by 8 bases and J by 5 bases; unmatched bases: 5. This CDR3 region has 12 residues. Germline lookup yields CDR1 MNHEY and CDR2 SMNVEV (reference sequence).

The DNA for the CDR3 is TGTGCCAGCAGTTACTCAGGGCGGGGATACACAGATACGCAGTATTTT. Translated: CASSYSGRGYTDTQYF. V is TRBV6-2 or TRBV6-3 and J is TRBJ2-3, with D maybe TRBD2 (6 bases). V gave up 0 bases and J gave up 2 bases, with 12 bases separating them. Germline loops: CDR1 MNHEY, CDR2 SVGEGT. The length of the CDR3 is 16 residues.

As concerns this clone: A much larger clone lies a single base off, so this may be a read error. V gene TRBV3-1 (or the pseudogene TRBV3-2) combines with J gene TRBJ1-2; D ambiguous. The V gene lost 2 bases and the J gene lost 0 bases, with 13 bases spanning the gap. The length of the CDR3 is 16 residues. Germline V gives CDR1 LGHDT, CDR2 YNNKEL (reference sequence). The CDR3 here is CASSQKRHKTNYGYTF. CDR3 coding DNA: TGTGCCAGCAGCCAAAAAAGACATAAAACTAACTATGGCTACACCTTC.

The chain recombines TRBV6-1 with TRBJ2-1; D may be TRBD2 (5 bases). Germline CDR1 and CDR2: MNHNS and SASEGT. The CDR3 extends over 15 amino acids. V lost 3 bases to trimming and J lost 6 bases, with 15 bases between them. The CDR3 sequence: CASSDRGGRTNEQFF. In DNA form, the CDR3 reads TGTGCCAGCAGTGATCGGGGTGGCCGAACCAATGAGCAGTTCTTC.

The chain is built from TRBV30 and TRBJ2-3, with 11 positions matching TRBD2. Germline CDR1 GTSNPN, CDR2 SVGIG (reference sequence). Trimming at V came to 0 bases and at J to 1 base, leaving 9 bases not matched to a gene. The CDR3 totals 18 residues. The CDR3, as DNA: TGTGCCTGGAGTGTATGGGTAGCGGGGGGGCCGGGCACAGATACGCAGTATTTT. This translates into CAWSVWVAGGPGTDTQYF.

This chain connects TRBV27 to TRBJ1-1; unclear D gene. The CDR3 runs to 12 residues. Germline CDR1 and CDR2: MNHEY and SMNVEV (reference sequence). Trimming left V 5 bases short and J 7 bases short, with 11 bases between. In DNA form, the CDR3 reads TGTGCCAGCAGTCGAACTACCGGTGAAGCTTTCTTT. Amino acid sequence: CASSRTTGEAFF.